This TCR beta chain was recorded in a study of post-analysis software for immune sequencing data. Findings and caveats of the study: Higher frequency in patients than in controls was seen for roughly five TRBV segments, with TRBV5-6, TRBV5-1 and TRBV20-1 among them.

Worth noting for this clonotype: The antigen remains unidentified.

Unique molecular identifiers were carried by the TCR beta cDNA libraries. A single record per CDR3 protein comes from TCRdb applying MiXCR to the PCR reads. The repertoire holds around 700,000 distinct CDR3 sequences, roughly three fifths seen once, with roughly 12% in the top ten. The length of the CDR3 is 12 residues. Germline lookup yields CDR1 GTSNPN and CDR2 SVGIG (reference sequence). Trimming removed 4 bases at V and 4 bases at J, with 10 bases between. Sequenced: blood. This clonotype was obtained from a girl aged 2 to 9 with multiple sclerosis. This chain links TRBV30 with TRBJ1-1; tentative D call: TRBD1 (5 bases). The CDR3 here is CAWIGGGTEAFF. CDR3 coding DNA: TGTGCCTGGATAGGCGGGGGCACTGAAGCTTTCTTT.